These T cell receptor beta chains were read from a single sample in a study of read filtering for tumor transcriptome and immune sequencing. TCRdb redid the calling of the reads with MiXCR, one entry per CDR3 protein. Of 62,000 or so distinct CDR3 sequences in the sample, over 11% were seen once. Material: a population of CD138-negative cells sorted from bone marrow. These receptors came from a donor at least 40 years old with multiple myeloma. Both conserved end residues are part of each CDR3. The D gene is left open where the match is weak. Size values are once, few and many counts, or a class for expanded clones, and some rows have none.

V	size	J	D	DNA	CDR3
TRBV5-1	many	TRBJ2-5	-	TGCGCCAGCAGCTTGGAACAGGGCGGCTGGGAGACCCAGTACTTC	CASSLEQGGWETQYF
TRBV12-3/TRBV12-4	many	TRBJ1-6	-	TGTGCCAGCAGTTTTCTGAGGAGACGGAATTCACCCCTCCACTTT	CASSFLRRRNSPLHF
TRBV3-1	-	TRBJ2-4	-	TGTGCCAGCAGCCAGCCTGGAGGAGCCAAAAACATTCAGTACTTC	CASSQPGGAKNIQYF
TRBV7-3	-	TRBJ2-3	TRBD2	TGTGCCAGCAGCCAGGGACTAGCGGGACCAGATTTGAACACAGATACGCAGTATTTT	CASSQGLAGPDLNTDTQYF
TRBV29-1	many	TRBJ1-1	-	TGCAGCGTTGAGCCCGTGTCTGAAGCTTTCTTT	CSVEPVSEAFF
TRBV6-6	many	TRBJ1-1	-	TGTGCCAGCAGTTACTTGGGGAGATCTGAAGCTTTCTTT	CASSYLGRSEAFF
TRBV20-1	-	TRBJ2-2	TRBD1	TGCAGTGCTAGCAGATTTGACAGGGGACCTACCGGGGAGCTGTTTTTT	CSASRFDRGPTGELFF
TRBV29-1	-	TRBJ2-1	-	TGCAGCTTGCTTTTAGATGAGCAGTTCTTC	CSLLLDEQFF
TRBV12-5	many	TRBJ2-2	TRBD2	TGTGCTAGTGGTTTGAGCGGGGGGTCCGGGGAGCTGTTTTTT	CASGLSGGSGELFF
TRBV7-8	-	TRBJ2-3	-	TGTGCCAGCAGCCAGCCGAGGGCCCGACGAGGGACAGATACGCAGTATTTT	CASSQPRARRGTDTQYF
TRBV24-1	many	TRBJ2-1	TRBD1	TGTGCCACCAGTGACCGGTACTTAACAGGGGAATCCTACAATGAGCAGTTCTTC	CATSDRYLTGESYNEQFF
TRBV3-1	many	TRBJ2-7	TRBD1	TGTGCCAGCAGCCGGCGACAGGGGGTTTCCTACGAGCAGTACTTC	CASSRRQGVSYEQYF
TRBV6-1	many	TRBJ1-1	-	TGTGCCAGCAGTGAAAGTGACCAGATGAACACTGAAGCTTTCTTT	CASSESDQMNTEAFF
TRBV5-8	many	TRBJ2-7	TRBD2	TGTGCCAGCAGATCGGGCGGGGGTTCCTACGAGCAGTACTTC	CASRSGGGSYEQYF
TRBV15	many	TRBJ1-5	TRBD1	TGTGCCACCAGCATTGACAGGGGTCCAAATCAGCCCCAGCATTTT	CATSIDRGPNQPQHF
TRBV20-1	-	TRBJ2-3	-	TGCAGTGCTAGTGCGCGGACTACCTTCGGAGATACGCAGTATTTT	CSASARTTFGDTQYF
TRBV28	many	TRBJ2-1	TRBD2	TGTGCCAGCAGTTTAAGCGGGAGCGGAGGTGAGCAGTTCTTC	CASSLSGSGGEQFF
TRBV5-1	many	TRBJ2-1	-	TGCGCCAGCAGCTTGGAGGTGGCAGCCGTCTTCAATGAGCAGTTCTTC	CASSLEVAAVFNEQFF
TRBV5-4	many	TRBJ1-1	-	TGTGCCAGCAGTAATCCCGGACAGCACACTGAAGCTTTCTTT	CASSNPGQHTEAFF
TRBV5-5	few	TRBJ2-7	-	TGTGCCAGCAGCTTGTGGGGGAAAGGCGCTTCCCTACCCTACGAGCAGTACTTC	CASSLWGKGASLPYEQYF
TRBV11-2	many	TRBJ1-6	-	TGTGCCAGCAGTCTCGAGGGGACGGTGAATTCACCCCTCCACTTT	CASSLEGTVNSPLHF
TRBV7-9	few	TRBJ2-1	-	TGTGCCAGCAGCCTATCCTACAATGAGCAGTCCTTC	CASSLSYNEQSF
TRBV7-3	few	TRBJ1-1	-	TGTGCCAGCAGCCGCGGAACGAACACTGAAGCTTTCTTT	CASSRGTNTEAFF
TRBV7-2	many	TRBJ2-1	-	TGTGCCAGCAGCTTTAGCGGTCTCTCCTACAATGAGCAGTTCTTC	CASSFSGLSYNEQFF
TRBV5-4	-	TRBJ2-7	TRBD1	TGTGCCAGCAGCTCAACGGGACAGGGGGCGACGATTAGATCCTACGAGCAGTACTTC	CASSSTGQGATIRSYEQYF
TRBV12-5	-	TRBJ1-4	-	TGTGCTAGTGGTTTGGGTAATGAAAAACTGTTTTTT	CASGLGNEKLFF
TRBV10-3	-	TRBJ2-7	-	TGTGCCATCAGCCAGGACCGGAACGAGCAGTACTTC	CAISQDRNEQYF
TRBV9	-	TRBJ2-7	TRBD2	TGTGCCAGCAGCGTAGACGGGAGGTGGTCCTACGAGCAGTACTTC	CASSVDGRWSYEQYF
TRBV5-4	many	TRBJ2-1	TRBD2	TGTGCCAGCAGCTTGGGCACGGGAGGGGGCTACAATGAGCAGTTCTTC	CASSLGTGGGYNEQFF